Listed here is a single T cell receptor beta chain. The data stem from a study of OX40 agonist ivuxolimab in advanced cancers. On the study more broadly: The dose-escalation cohort had hepatocellular carcinoma, melanoma, renal cell or head and neck cancer. Participants averaged 60 years of age (range roughly 23 to 90) and were around 80% male.

The CDR3 runs 14 residues. V lost 4 bases and J 0 bases, leaving 9 bases between the germline ends. In germline, CDR1 is SNHLY, CDR2 FYNNEI. Data came from immunoSEQ multiplex PCR; TCRdb stores just in-frame clones and leaves some out. The sample records 20,000 or so clones, 86% being singletons. The receptor comes from an adult with an advanced solid tumor such as melanoma, head and neck, liver or kidney cancer. The specimen was CD4+ or CD8+ T cells sorted from blood, collected in a trial of the OX40 agonist ivuxolimab. The rearrangement uses TRBV2 and TRBJ2-5; D is uncertain. The CDR3 protein is CASSVGTYQETQYF. The CDR3 bases are TGTGCCAGCAGTGTGGGAACATACCAAGAGACCCAGTACTTC. The whole variable domain, filled in from reference TRBV2 and TRBJ2-5, reads EPEVTQTPSHQVTQMGQEVILRCVPISNHLYFYWYRQILGQKVEFLVSFYNNEISEKSEIFDDQFSVERPDGSNFTLKIRSTKLEDSAMYFCASSVGTYQETQYFGPGTRLLVL.